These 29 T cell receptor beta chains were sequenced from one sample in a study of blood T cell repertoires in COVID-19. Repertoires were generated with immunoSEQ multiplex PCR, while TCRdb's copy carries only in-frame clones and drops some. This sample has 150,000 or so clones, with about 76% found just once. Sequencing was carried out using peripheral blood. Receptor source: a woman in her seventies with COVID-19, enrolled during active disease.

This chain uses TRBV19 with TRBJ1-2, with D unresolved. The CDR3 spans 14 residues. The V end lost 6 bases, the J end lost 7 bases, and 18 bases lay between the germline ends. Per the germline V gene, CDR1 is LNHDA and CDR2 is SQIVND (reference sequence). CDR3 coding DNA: TGTGCCAGTAGCCTGAGGAGAGGGAATGGTGGCTACACCTTC. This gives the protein CASSLRRGNGGYTF.

Written as DNA, the CDR3 is TGTGCCAGCAGCACCCGACAGGGGGCCTACGAGCAGTACTTC. This codes for CASSTRQGAYEQYF. This rearrangement joins TRBV7-2 to TRBJ2-7, with TRBD1 identical over 9 bases. The CDR3 spans 14 residues. V dropped 5 bases and J dropped 2; count of bases not matched to a gene: 4. Germline values: CDR1 SGHTA, CDR2 FQGNSA.

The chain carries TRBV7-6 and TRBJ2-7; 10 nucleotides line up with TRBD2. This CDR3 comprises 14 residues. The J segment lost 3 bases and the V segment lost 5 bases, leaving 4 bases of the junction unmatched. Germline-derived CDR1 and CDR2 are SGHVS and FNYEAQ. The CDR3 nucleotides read TGTGCCAGCAGCACGCAGCGGGGGGGCTACGAGCAGTACTTC. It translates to CASSTQRGGYEQYF. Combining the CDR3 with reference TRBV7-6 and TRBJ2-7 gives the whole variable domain GAGVSQSPRYKVTKRGQDVALRCDPISGHVSLYWYRQALGQGPEFLTYFNYEAQQDKSGLPNDRFSAERPEGSISTLTIQRTEQRDSAMYRCASSTQRGGYEQYFGPGTRLTVT.

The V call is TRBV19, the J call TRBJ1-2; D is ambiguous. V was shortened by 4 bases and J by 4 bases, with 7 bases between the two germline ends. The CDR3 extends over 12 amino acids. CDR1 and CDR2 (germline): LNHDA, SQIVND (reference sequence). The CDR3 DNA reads TGTGCCAGTAGTACCATCGGCTATGGCTACACCTTC. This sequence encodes CASSTIGYGYTF.

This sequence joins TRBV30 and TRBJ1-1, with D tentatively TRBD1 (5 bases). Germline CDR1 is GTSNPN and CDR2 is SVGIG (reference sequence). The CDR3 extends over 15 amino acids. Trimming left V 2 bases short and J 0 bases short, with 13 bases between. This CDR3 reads CAWSSRGVLNTEAFF. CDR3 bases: TGTGCCTGGAGTAGTCGGGGGGTATTGAACACTGAAGCTTTCTTT.

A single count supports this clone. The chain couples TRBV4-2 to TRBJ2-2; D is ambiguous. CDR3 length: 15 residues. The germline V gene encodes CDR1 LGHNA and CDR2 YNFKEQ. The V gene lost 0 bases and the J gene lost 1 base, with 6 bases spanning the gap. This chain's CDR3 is CASSQESGNTGELFF. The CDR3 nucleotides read TGTGCCAGCAGCCAAGAATCCGGGAACACCGGGGAGCTGTTTTTT.

The CDR3 region has the DNA TGTGCCAGCAGTTTGGGGACAGTTAATCAGCCCCAGCATTTT. Translated, it gives CASSLGTVNQPQHF. This chain connects TRBV28 to TRBJ1-5; 7 bases line up with TRBD1. The CDR3 extends over 14 amino acids. The germline V gene encodes CDR1 MDHEN and CDR2 SYDVKM. V shed 3 bases and J 4 bases; nucleotides not matched to a gene: 3.

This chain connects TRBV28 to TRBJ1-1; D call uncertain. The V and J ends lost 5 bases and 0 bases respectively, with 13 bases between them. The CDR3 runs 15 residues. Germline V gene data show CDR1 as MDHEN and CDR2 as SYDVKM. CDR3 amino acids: CASSRFRNLNTEAFF. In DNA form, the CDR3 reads TGTGCCAGCAGTAGGTTCAGGAATTTGAACACTGAAGCTTTCTTT.

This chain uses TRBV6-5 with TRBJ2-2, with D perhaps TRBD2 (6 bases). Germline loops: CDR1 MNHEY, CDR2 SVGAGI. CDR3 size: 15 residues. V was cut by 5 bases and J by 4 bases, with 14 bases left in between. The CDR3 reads CASSITSGSTGELFF. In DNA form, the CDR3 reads TGTGCCAGCAGTATCACCTCCGGGAGCACCGGGGAGCTGTTTTTT.

CDR3 DNA sequence: TGTGCCAGCAGCTTAAATGGACTAGCAGGCACAGATACGCAGTATTTT. The encoded protein is CASSLNGLAGTDTQYF. The chain combines TRBV7-3 with TRBJ2-3; 8 bases are a match to TRBD2. Per germline, CDR1 SGHTA and CDR2 FQGTGA. There are 16 residues in the CDR3. Trimming at V came to 1 base and at J to 1 base, leaving 4 bases not matched to a gene. The full variable domain, with the rest looked up from reference TRBV7-3 and TRBJ2-3, is GAGVSQTPSNKVTEKGKYVELRCDPISGHTALYWYRQSLGQGPEFLIYFQGTGAADDSGLPNDRFFAVRPEGSVSTLKIQRTERGDSAVYLCASSLNGLAGTDTQYFGPGTRLTVL.

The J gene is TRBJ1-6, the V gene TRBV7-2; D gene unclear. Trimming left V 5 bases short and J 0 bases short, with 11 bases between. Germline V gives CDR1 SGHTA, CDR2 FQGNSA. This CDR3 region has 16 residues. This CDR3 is CASSGRSGSYNSPLHF. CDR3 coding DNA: TGTGCCAGCAGCGGGAGATCGGGCTCCTATAATTCACCCCTCCACTTT.

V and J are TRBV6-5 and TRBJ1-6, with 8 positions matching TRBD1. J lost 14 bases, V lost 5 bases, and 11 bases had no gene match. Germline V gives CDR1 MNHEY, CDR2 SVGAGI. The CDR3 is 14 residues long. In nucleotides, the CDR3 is TGTGCCAGCAGTACCGGGACAGGCGATTTGGCCCTCCACTTT. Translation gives CASSTGTGDLALHF.

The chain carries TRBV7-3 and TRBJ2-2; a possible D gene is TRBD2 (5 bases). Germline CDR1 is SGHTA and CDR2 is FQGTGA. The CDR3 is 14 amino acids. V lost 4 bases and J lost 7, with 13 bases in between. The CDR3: CASSSLGEIGELFF. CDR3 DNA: TGTGCCAGCAGCTCCCTCGGGGAGATCGGGGAGCTGTTTTTT.

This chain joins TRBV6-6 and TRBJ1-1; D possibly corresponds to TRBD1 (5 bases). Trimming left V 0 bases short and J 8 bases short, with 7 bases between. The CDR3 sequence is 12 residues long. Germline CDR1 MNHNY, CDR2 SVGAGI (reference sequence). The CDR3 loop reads CASSYSPGEAFF. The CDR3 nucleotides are TGTGCCAGCAGTTACTCGCCAGGGGAAGCTTTCTTT.

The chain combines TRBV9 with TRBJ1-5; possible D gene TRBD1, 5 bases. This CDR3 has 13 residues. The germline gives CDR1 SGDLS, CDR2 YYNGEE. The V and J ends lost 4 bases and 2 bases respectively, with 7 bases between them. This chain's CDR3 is CASSRGGNQPQHF. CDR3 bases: TGTGCCAGCAGCCGGGGGGGCAATCAGCCCCAGCATTTT.

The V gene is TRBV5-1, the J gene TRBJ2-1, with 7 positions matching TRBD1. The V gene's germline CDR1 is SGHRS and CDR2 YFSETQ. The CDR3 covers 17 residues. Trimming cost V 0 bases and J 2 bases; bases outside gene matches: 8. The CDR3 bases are TGCGCCAGCAGCTTGGGAGGATTGAGGGGGCCCTACAATGAGCAGTTCTTC. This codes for CASSLGGLRGPYNEQFF.

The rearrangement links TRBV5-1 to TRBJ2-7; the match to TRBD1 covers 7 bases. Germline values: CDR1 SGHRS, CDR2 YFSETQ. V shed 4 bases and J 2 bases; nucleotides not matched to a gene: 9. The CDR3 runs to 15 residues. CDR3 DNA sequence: TGCGCCAGCAGCCCCACAGGGGCCCGACCCTACGAGCAGTACTTC. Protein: CASSPTGARPYEQYF.

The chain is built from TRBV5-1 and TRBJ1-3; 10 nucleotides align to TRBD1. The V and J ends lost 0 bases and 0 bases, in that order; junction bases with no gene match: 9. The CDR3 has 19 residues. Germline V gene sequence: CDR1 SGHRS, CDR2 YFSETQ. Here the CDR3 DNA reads TGCGCCAGCAGCTTGGGGACAGGGGGTTCTGCGAGCTCTGGAAACACCATATATTTT. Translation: CASSLGTGGSASSGNTIYF.

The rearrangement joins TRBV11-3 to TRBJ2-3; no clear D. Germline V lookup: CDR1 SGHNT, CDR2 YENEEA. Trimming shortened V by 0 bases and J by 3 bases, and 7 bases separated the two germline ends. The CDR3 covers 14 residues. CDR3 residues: CASSLDPGTDTQYF. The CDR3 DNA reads TGTGCCAGCAGCTTAGATCCCGGGACAGATACGCAGTATTTT.

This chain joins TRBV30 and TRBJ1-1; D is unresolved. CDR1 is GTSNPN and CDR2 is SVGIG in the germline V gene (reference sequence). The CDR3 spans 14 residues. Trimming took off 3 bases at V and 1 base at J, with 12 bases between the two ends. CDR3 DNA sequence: TGTGCCTGGAGGGATAACTACTGGAACACTGAAGCTTTCTTT. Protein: CAWRDNYWNTEAFF.

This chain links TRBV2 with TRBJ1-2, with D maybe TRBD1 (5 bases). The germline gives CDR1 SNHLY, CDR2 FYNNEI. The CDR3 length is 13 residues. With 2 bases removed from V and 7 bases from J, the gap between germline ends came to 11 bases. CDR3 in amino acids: CASSEWGEAGYTF. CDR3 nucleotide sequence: TGTGCCAGCAGTGAATGGGGGGAGGCTGGCTACACCTTC.

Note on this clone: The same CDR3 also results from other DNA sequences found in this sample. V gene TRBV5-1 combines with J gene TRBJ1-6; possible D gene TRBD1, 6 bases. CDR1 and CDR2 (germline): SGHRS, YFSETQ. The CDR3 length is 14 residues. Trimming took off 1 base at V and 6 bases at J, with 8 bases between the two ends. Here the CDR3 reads CASSLRTVNSPLHF. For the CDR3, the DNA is TGCGCCAGCAGCTTGAGGACAGTTAATTCACCCCTCCACTTT.

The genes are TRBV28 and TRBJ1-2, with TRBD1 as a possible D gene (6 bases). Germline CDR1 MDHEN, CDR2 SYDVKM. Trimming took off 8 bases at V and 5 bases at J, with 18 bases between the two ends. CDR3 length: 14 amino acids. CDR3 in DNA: TGTGCCAGCTACCGCCAAGGGGGTTATTATGGCTACACCTTC. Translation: CASYRQGGYYGYTF.

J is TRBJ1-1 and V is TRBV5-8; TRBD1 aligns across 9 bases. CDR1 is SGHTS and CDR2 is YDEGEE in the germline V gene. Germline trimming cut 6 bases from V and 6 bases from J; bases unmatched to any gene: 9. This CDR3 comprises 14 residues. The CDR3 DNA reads TGTGCCAGCAACCCCGGACAGGGGAAACCTGAAGCTTTCTTT. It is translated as CASNPGQGKPEAFF.

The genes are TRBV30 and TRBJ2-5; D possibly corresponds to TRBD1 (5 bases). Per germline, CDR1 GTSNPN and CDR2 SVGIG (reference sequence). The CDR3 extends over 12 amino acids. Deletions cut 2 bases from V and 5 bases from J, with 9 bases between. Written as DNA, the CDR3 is TGTGCCTGGAGTAGCAGACAGGAGACCCAGTACTTC. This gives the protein CAWSSRQETQYF. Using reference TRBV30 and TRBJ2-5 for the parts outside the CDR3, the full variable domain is SQTIHQWPATLVQPVGSPLSLECTVEGTSNPNLYWYRQAAGRGLQLLFYSVGIGQISSEVPQNLSASRPQDRQFILSSKKLLLSDSGFYLCAWSSRQETQYFGPGTRLLVL.

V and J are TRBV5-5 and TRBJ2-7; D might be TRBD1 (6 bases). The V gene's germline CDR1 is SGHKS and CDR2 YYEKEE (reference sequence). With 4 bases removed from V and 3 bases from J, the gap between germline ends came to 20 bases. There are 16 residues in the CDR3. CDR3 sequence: CASSLASSQGIYEQYF. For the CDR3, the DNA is TGTGCCAGCAGCCTAGCCAGTTCTCAGGGGATCTACGAGCAGTACTTC.

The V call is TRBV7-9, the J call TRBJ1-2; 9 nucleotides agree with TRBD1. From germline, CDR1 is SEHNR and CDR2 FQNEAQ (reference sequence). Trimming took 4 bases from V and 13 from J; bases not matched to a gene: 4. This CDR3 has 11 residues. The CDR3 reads CASSSRTGATF. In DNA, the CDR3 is TGTGCCAGCAGCTCCCGGACAGGGGCCACCTTC.

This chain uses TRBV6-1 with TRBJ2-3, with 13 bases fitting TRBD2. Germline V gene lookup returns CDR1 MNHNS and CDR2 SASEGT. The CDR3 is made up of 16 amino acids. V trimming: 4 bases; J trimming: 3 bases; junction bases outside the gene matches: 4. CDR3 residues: CASSATSGGLTDTQYF. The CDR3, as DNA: TGTGCCAGCAGTGCGACTAGCGGGGGGTTGACAGATACGCAGTATTTT.

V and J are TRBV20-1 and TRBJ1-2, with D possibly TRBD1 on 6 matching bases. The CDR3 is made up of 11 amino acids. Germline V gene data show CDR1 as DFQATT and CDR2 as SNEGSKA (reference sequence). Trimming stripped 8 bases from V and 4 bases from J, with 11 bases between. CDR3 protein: CSRDTAYGYTF. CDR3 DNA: TGCAGTCGGGACACGGCCTATGGCTACACCTTC.